The rows below give T cell receptor beta chains drawn from one sample of a study of PD-L1 blockade in urothelial cancer. Here immunoSEQ multiplex PCR was the method, and the copy in TCRdb shows in-frame clones only, minus some. The sample carries 25,000 to 30,000 clones, around 87% recorded once. Material: PBMCs, obtained around atezolizumab (anti-PD-L1) treatment. These receptors all come from a man aged 50-60 years with urothelial cancer. CDR3s include the opening cysteine and the closing phenylalanine or tryptophan. A D gene is named only where the DNA matches it firmly. Not all rows give a size; the values are once, few, many and, for expanded clones, a class.

D,length,size,V,J,DNA,CDR3
TRBD2,14,few,TRBV25-1,TRBJ2-7,TGTGCCAGCAGTGAAGTTGCGGGGGGCTACGAGCAGTACTTC,CASSEVAGGYEQYF
.,12,.,TRBV28,TRBJ1-3,TGTGCTACAGTCGGGGGTGGAAACACCATATATTTT,CATVGGGNTIYF
TRBD2,15,.,TRBV6-1,TRBJ2-1,TGTGCCAGCCGAGTGATAGCGGGAGGCACGGATGAGCAGTTCTTC,CASRVIAGGTDEQFF
.,15,.,TRBV5-4,TRBJ2-5,TGTGCCAGCAGCTTCTCCGGGACTGCCAAGGAGACCCAGTACTTC,CASSFSGTAKETQYF
TRBD1,16,once,TRBV9,TRBJ2-5,TGTGCCAGCAGCGTATTTCAGGGGGCTTTAGGGGAGACCCAGTACTTC,CASSVFQGALGETQYF
.,14,.,TRBV5-1,TRBJ1-3,TGCGCCAGCAGCCCACTAACTGCTGGAAACACCATATATTTT,CASSPLTAGNTIYF
.,15,.,TRBV6-1,TRBJ2-1,TGTGCCAGCAACCCAGCGCCAAGCTCCTACAATGAGCAGTTCTTC,CASNPAPSSYNEQFF
TRBD1,13,.,TRBV19,TRBJ2-3,TGTGCCAGTAGTATACAGGGGGCAGATACGCAGTATTTT,CASSIQGADTQYF
TRBD2,18,.,TRBV7-9,TRBJ2-4,TGTGCCAGCAGCTTAGCGGGGGGGTCCATGGTAGCCAAAAACATTCAGTACTTC,CASSLAGGSMVAKNIQYF
TRBD1,15,.,TRBV6-5,TRBJ2-2,TGTGCCAGCAGTTACCGGACAGGGAACACCGGGGAGCTGTTTTTT,CASSYRTGNTGELFF
.,14,.,TRBV2,TRBJ1-3,TGTGCCAGCAGGGGGGGGGACTCTGGAAACACCATATATTTT,CASRGGDSGNTIYF
.,14,.,TRBV6-5,TRBJ2-5,TGTGCCAGCAGTTACTCTGGGACAAAAGAGACCCAGTACTTC,CASSYSGTKETQYF
.,15,.,TRBV5-4,TRBJ1-2,TGTGCCAGCAGCCCGGGGGGGCCCCCCGAGCTCGGCTACACCTTC,CASSPGGPPELGYTF
TRBD1,13,.,TRBV10-2,TRBJ2-7,TGCGCCAGCAGCGACGGACAGGGCTACGAGCAGTACTTC,CASSDGQGYEQYF
.,16,.,TRBV14,TRBJ1-5,TGTGCCAGCAGCCAAGGGGCTCGGGATCCCAACCGGCCCCAGCATTTT,CASSQGARDPNRPQHF
TRBD1,14,.,TRBV13,TRBJ1-2,TGTGCCAGCAGCTCCGGACAGGATAACTATGGCTACACCTTC,CASSSGQDNYGYTF
TRBD1,16,.,TRBV7-3,TRBJ1-6,TGTGCCAGCAGCTTAAGGGGACAGGGGGCGGATTCACCCCTCCACTTT,CASSLRGQGADSPLHF
.,13,.,TRBV2,TRBJ2-5,TGTGCCAGCGGGGAACAGGGCTGGGAGACCCAGTACTTC,CASGEQGWETQYF
.,15,.,TRBV4-1,TRBJ2-5,TGCGCCAGCAGCCCGAGTTTAGCTAGCTGGGAGACCCAGTACTTC,CASSPSLASWETQYF
.,15,.,TRBV15,TRBJ2-1,TGTGCCACCAGCGGACAGACGGGAGGTTACAATGAGCAGTTCTTC,CATSGQTGGYNEQFF
TRBD2,17,.,TRBV15,TRBJ2-5,TGTGCCACCAGCAGAGATAGGGGACTAGCGGGAGAGGAGACCCAGTACTTC,CATSRDRGLAGEETQYF
TRBD1,15,.,TRBV5-4,TRBJ2-5,TGTGCCAGCAGCTTGGGGCAGGGGGCATGGGAGACCCAGTACTTC,CASSLGQGAWETQYF